This T cell receptor (beta chain) derives from a study of cytomegalovirus exposure and HLA in healthy donors. Findings and caveats of the study: Later on, an analysis tied 15,000 to 20,000 TCR beta sequences to HLA alleles at 0.05 false discovery rate.

This clone was seen more than once but under ten times. Its matching antigen is unknown. Germline loops: CDR1 KGHSH, CDR2 LQKENI. The CDR3 spans 14 residues. The germline V and J ends were trimmed by 4 bases and 6 bases, with 12 bases remaining between them. The study ran its PCR with 60 Vbeta and 13 Jbeta primers. TCRdb keeps only in-frame clones here, not all; method: immunoSEQ multiplex PCR. Of about 160,000 clones listed, roughly four fifths were seen once; the top ten hold about 1.3%. Sequencing was done on a sample of PBMCs. This sequence was found in a man between 60 and 75 years old in good health and CMV-seronegative. The gene calls are TRBV18 and TRBJ1-4; maybe TRBD1 (6 bases). The CDR3: CASSLTGSDEKLFF. As DNA, the CDR3 is TGTGCCAGCTCACTGACAGGATCCGATGAAAAACTGTTTTTT.